This T cell receptor (beta chain) was found in a study of T cell responses to AZD1222 COVID-19 vaccine. Combined were second doses at about 4 or about 12 weeks. Points from the study as a whole: White British donors predominated, females outnumbered males, and clonal diversity was possibly underestimated. Mapped onto spike, vaccine-associated CD4 TCRs spanned it and were dominant at 160-218 and 743-854. It was only six AZD1222 recipients who were seropositive at baseline.

Germline CDR1 is KGHSH and CDR2 is LQKENI. With 1 base clipped from V and 8 bases from J, the junction kept 7 bases outside the gene matches. The CDR3 has 14 amino acids. Details on this clone: No antigen is known for it.

Assay used: immunoSEQ multiplex PCR; TCRdb lists only in-frame clones, some missing. The sample has about 88,000 clones, around 90% seen once. The input for sequencing was peripheral blood, taken 28 days after the second AZD1222 dose. The sequence was collected from an adult who received the AZD1222 COVID-19 vaccine. The chain links TRBV18 to TRBJ1-1; TRBD1 matches at 7 bases. CDR3 loop: CASSPQTGQGEAFF. Here the CDR3 DNA reads TGTGCCAGCTCACCACAGACAGGGCAAGGAGAAGCTTTCTTT.